What follows are 29 T cell receptor beta chains derived from one specimen sequenced in a study of regulatory T cells in long-lasting Graves disease listed by TCRdb under 2021. The sample's time point label, in plain terms: persistent/refractory GD, antithyroid drugs over 5 years with positive TRAb. For both TCR sequencing and RNA sequencing, RNA was extracted from PBMCs in TRIzol. Library construction relied on multiplex PCR. TCRdb records Illumina HiSeq 4000 as the sequencer. CDR3 regions were amplified by Arm-PCR with iRepertoire HTBI primers to construct TCR beta libraries. In TCRdb, the public reads were trimmed at Q25 with fastp and aligned with MiXCR, with productive beta chains retained. Each CDR3 protein gets just one entry, which takes the most common genes and DNA from the rows behind it. The table for this sample lists roughly 500,000 distinct CDR3 sequences; more than 20% of them were counted only once. The ten largest make up under 9% of the sample.

The material sequenced was peripheral blood mononuclear cells (PBMCs), taken when the disease was refractory, from a patient treated with antithyroid drugs. All receptors come from a female donor with Graves disease.

The sample holds many counts of this clonotype. The V gene is TRBV2, the J gene TRBJ2-3; TRBD1 matches 10 bases. The J segment lost 4 bases and the V segment lost 5 bases, leaving 9 bases of the junction unmatched. The germline V gene has CDR1 SNHLY and CDR2 FYNNEI. The CDR3 length is 16 residues. The CDR3 loop is CASSQGRTGGADTQYF. The DNA for the CDR3 is TGTGCCAGCAGTCAAGGACGGACAGGGGGGGCAGATACGCAGTATTTT.

This clonotype was recorded many times. The genes are TRBV29-1 and TRBJ2-2; possibly TRBD2 for D (5 bases). Germline CDR1 and CDR2: SQVTM and ANQGSEA. The germline V and J ends were trimmed by 6 bases and 7 bases, with 12 bases remaining between them. This CDR3 contains 12 residues. CDR3 coding DNA: TGCAGCGTCGGAGCGAGGGTCGGGGAGCTGTTTTTT. Protein sequence: CSVGARVGELFF.

A remark on this clonotype: The junction departs from the called germline gene at one end, perhaps through a read error. The gene calls are TRBV7-3 and TRBJ2-7; TRBD2 agrees at 13 bases. The CDR3 extends over 16 amino acids. CDR1 and CDR2 (germline): SGHTA, FQGTGA. Here the CDR3 reads CASSHRGTSGNYEQYF. CDR3 coding DNA: TGCGCCAGCAGCCACCGGGGGACTAGCGGGAACTACGAGCAGTACTTC.

Many counts were recorded for this clonotype. This chain joins TRBV10-3 and TRBJ2-7, with D maybe TRBD1 (6 bases). This CDR3 region has 11 residues. CDR1 ENHRY and CDR2 SYGVKD come from the germline V gene. V lost 9 bases and J lost 5, with 11 bases in between. This CDR3 reads CAIKQGNEQYF. CDR3 DNA sequence: TGTGCCATAAAACAGGGCAACGAGCAGTACTTC.

Many counts were recorded for this clonotype. V and J are TRBV28 and TRBJ1-1; maybe TRBD1 (6 bases). The CDR3 is 12 amino acids. V lost 8 bases and J lost 2, with 9 bases in between. Germline V gene data show CDR1 as MDHEN and CDR2 as SYDVKM. This CDR3 is CASQGTNTEAFF. The CDR3 nucleotides are TGTGCCAGCCAGGGGACTAACACTGAAGCTTTCTTT.

CDR3 protein: CASPSYPHSGANVLTF. The CDR3 nucleotides read TGTGCCTCCCCGTCCTACCCCCACTCTGGGGCCAACGTCCTGACTTTC. V and J are TRBV30 and TRBJ2-6; D not resolved. Germline CDR1 reads GTSNPN; CDR2 reads SVGIG (reference sequence). The CDR3 is 16 amino acids. With 7 bases removed from V and 0 bases from J, the gap between germline ends came to 16 bases. The full variable domain, its missing parts supplied by reference TRBV30 and TRBJ2-6, is SQTIHQWPATLVQPVGSPLSLECTVEGTSNPNLYWYRQAAGRGLQLLFYSVGIGQISSEVPQNLSASRPQDRQFILSSKKLLLSDSGFYLCASPSYPHSGANVLTFGAGSRLTVL.

J is TRBJ2-5 and V is TRBV5-4, with 8 bases identical to TRBD2. Trimming removed 1 base from V and 2 bases from J; junction bases left unmatched: 4. CDR1 SGHNT and CDR2 YYREEE come from the germline V gene (reference sequence). This CDR3 spans 15 amino acids. Here the CDR3 DNA reads TGTGCCAGCAGCTTGACTAGCGGAGGGCAAGAGACCCAGTACTTC. It is translated as CASSLTSGGQETQYF. Filled out from reference TRBV5-4 and TRBJ2-5, the complete variable domain reads ETGVTQSPTHLIKTRGQQVTLRCSSQSGHNTVSWYQQALGQGPQFIFQYYREEENGRGNFPPRFSGLQFPNYSSELNVNALELDDSALYLCASSLTSGGQETQYFGPGTRLLVL.

This clonotype was detected ten times or more. The chain couples TRBV11-2 to TRBJ2-2, with 14 positions matching TRBD2. V lost 7 bases to trimming and J lost 4 bases; unmatched junction nucleotides: 8. Per germline, CDR1 SGHAT and CDR2 FQNNGV. CDR3 length equals 17 residues. The CDR3 region has the DNA TGTGCCAGCATCTACGGGACTAGCGGGAGAGGCACCGGGGAGCTGTTTTTT. The encoded protein is CASIYGTSGRGTGELFF.

About this clonotype: This could be a read error, since a much larger clone is one nucleotide away. The rearrangement links TRBV20-1 to TRBJ2-7, with D uncertain. Germline CDR1 reads DFQATT; CDR2 reads SNEGSKA (reference sequence). The CDR3 has 12 residues. Deletions cut 3 bases from V and 1 base from J, with 7 bases between. The CDR3 nucleotides are TGCAGTGCTAGCATCTCTTCCTACGAGCAGTACTTC. This codes for CSASISSYEQYF.

This clonotype appeared a few times. This sequence joins TRBV5-1 and TRBJ2-7; TRBD2 agrees at 8 bases. Germline V gene data show CDR1 as SGHRS and CDR2 as YFSETQ. V shed 4 bases, J shed 0 bases, and the junction held 9 bases outside the gene matches. The CDR3 has 16 residues. CDR3 region: CASSPGGGTSSYEQYF. The DNA of the CDR3 is TGCGCCAGCAGCCCGGGGGGGGGAACGAGCTCCTACGAGCAGTACTTC.

This sequence joins TRBV25-1 and TRBJ2-7; the D is unclear. The V gene's germline CDR1 is MGHDK and CDR2 SYGVNS. V dropped 5 bases and J dropped 3 bases, with 11 bases sitting between them. CDR3 length: 13 amino acids. CDR3: CASSPGFDYEQYF. CDR3 coding DNA: TGTGCCAGCAGTCCGGGTTTTGACTACGAGCAGTACTTC.

This clonotype was recorded at least ten times. V gene TRBV7-4 combines with J gene TRBJ1-1; no definite D call. The germline CDR1 and CDR2 sequences are SGHVT and SQSDAQ. The germline V and J ends were trimmed by 1 base and 2 bases, with 17 bases remaining between them. The CDR3 length is 17 residues. The chain's CDR3 is CASSLVVRCPLNTEAFF. CDR3 sequence (DNA): TGTGCCAGCAGCTTAGTCGTACGGTGTCCTCTTAACACTGAAGCTTTCTTT.

This clonotype was seen only a few times. V is TRBV3-1 and J is TRBJ2-7, with D possibly matching TRBD1 (5 bases). Trimming stripped 1 base from V and 2 bases from J, with 12 bases between. Germline V gene lookup returns CDR1 LGHDT and CDR2 YNNKEL (reference sequence). The CDR3 is 15 amino acids. Here the CDR3 DNA reads TGTGCCAGCAGCCAAGGCAGGGCGCCTGCCTACGAGCAGTACTTC. It is translated as CASSQGRAPAYEQYF.

This clonotype occurred many times. This sequence joins TRBV2 and TRBJ2-7; 7 nucleotides match TRBD1. The V gene's germline CDR1 is SNHLY and CDR2 FYNNEI. After removal of 3 bases from V and 0 bases from J, the junction contained 5 bases not matched to a gene. The CDR3 covers 15 residues. The CDR3 protein is CASSEGQGVSYEQYF. The CDR3 DNA follows: TGTGCCAGCAGTGAGGGCCAGGGGGTCTCCTACGAGCAGTACTTC. Supplemented by reference TRBV2 and TRBJ2-7, the full variable domain reads EPEVTQTPSHQVTQMGQEVILRCVPISNHLYFYWYRQILGQKVEFLVSFYNNEISEKSEIFDDQFSVERPDGSNFTLKIRSTKLEDSAMYFCASSEGQGVSYEQYFGPGTRLTVT.

V is TRBV27 and J is TRBJ1-3, with D possibly being TRBD1 (5 bases). The CDR3 spans 15 residues. Looked up from germline, CDR1 is MNHEY and CDR2 is SMNVEV (reference sequence). Trimming left V 0 bases short and J 4 bases short, with 10 bases between. CDR3 coding DNA: TGTGCCAGCAGTTTATCCCCCGGGGCAGGAAACACCATATATTTT. Translated: CASSLSPGAGNTIYF.

This clonotype was observed many times. The V gene is TRBV12-3 or TRBV12-4, the J gene TRBJ1-2; 7 nucleotides agree with TRBD1. Trimming took 3 bases from V and 10 from J; bases not matched to a gene: 11. The CDR3 extends over 14 amino acids. CDR3: CASSFRNRGQPYTF. CDR3 bases: TGTGCCAGCAGTTTCCGGAACCGGGGACAGCCCTACACCTTC.

This clonotype was recorded a few times. The chain carries TRBV6-9 and TRBJ1-2, with unresolved D. V dropped 2 bases and J dropped 8 bases, with 9 bases sitting between them. Germline assignment: CDR1 MNHGY and CDR2 SVAAGI. CDR3 length equals 12 residues. CDR3 DNA sequence: TGTGCCAGCAGTTATATCCGCGGGGGCTACACCTTC. Its protein is CASSYIRGGYTF.

This clonotype occurred many times. The chain employs TRBV2 and TRBJ2-7; possibly TRBD2 for D (5 bases). Germline CDR1 reads SNHLY; CDR2 reads FYNNEI. The CDR3 extends over 13 amino acids. Trimming shortened V by 3 bases and J by 4 bases, and 10 bases separated the two germline ends. CDR3 residues: CASSEPGDYEQYF. Written as DNA, the CDR3 is TGTGCCAGCAGTGAGCCCGGGGATTACGAGCAGTACTTC.

This chain connects TRBV6-1 to TRBJ1-2; D ambiguous. The CDR3 length is 12 residues. The germline gives CDR1 MNHNS, CDR2 SASEGT. The V gene lost 6 bases and the J gene lost 8 bases, with 13 bases spanning the gap. In nucleotides, the CDR3 is TGTGCCAGCAGCCCGGTGAAAGGCGGCTACACCTTC. This encodes CASSPVKGGYTF.

The chain couples TRBV29-1 to TRBJ2-7; D is undetermined. The CDR3 consists of 11 residues. Per germline, CDR1 SQVTM and CDR2 ANQGSEA. Trimming took off 4 bases at V and 4 bases at J, with 8 bases between the two ends. The CDR3 protein is CSVVVGYEQYF. For the CDR3, the DNA is TGCAGCGTTGTGGTGGGTTACGAGCAGTACTTC.

The chain is built from TRBV12-3 or TRBV12-4 and TRBJ1-6, with 8 bases that match TRBD1. The CDR3 has 13 amino acids. V trimming: 10 bases; J trimming: 8 bases; junction bases outside the gene matches: 7. CDR3 region: CANSLTGDSPLHF. The DNA of the CDR3 is TGTGCCAACAGCTTGACAGGGGATTCACCCCTCCACTTT.

As regards this clonotype: This may be a read error: a much more frequent sequence differs by one nucleotide. This rearrangement joins TRBV6-2 or TRBV6-3 to TRBJ2-5; D is perhaps TRBD2 (6 bases). V was shortened by 5 bases and J by 5 bases, with 15 bases between the two germline ends. Per germline, CDR1 MNHEY and CDR2 SVGEGT. The CDR3 totals 14 residues. CDR3 nucleotide sequence: TGTGCCAGCAGTCACGGAGGGGTCCGGGAGACCCAGTACTTC. This encodes CASSHGGVRETQYF.

The chain is built from TRBV10-3 and TRBJ1-2, with D maybe TRBD1 (5 bases). Between the trimmed V and J ends, which lost 5 bases and 8 bases, there was a span of 12 bases. This CDR3 contains 12 residues. CDR1 and CDR2 from the germline V gene are ENHRY and SYGVKD. The CDR3, as DNA: TGTGCCATCAGTCCCCGGGGCTGGGGCTACACCTTC. Residues: CAISPRGWGYTF.

In regard to this clonotype: This is likely a read error, given that the CDR3 carries no conserved phenylalanine or tryptophan at its end. The chain links TRBV10-3 to TRBJ1-5; 7 nucleotides align to TRBD1. This CDR3 spans 15 amino acids. Germline CDR1 is ENHRY and CDR2 is SYGVKD. V shed 5 bases, J shed 1 base, and the junction held 5 bases outside the gene matches. The CDR3 DNA is TGTGCCATCAGTCTCGACAGGGCCAGCAATCAGCCCCAGCATTCT. Its protein product is CAISLDRASNQPQHS.

This clonotype was counted between two and nine times. The V and J genes are TRBV10-2 and TRBJ1-1, with D possibly TRBD1 on 5 matching bases. The germline V gene encodes CDR1 WSHSY and CDR2 SAAADI. V lost 2 bases, J lost 5 bases, and 18 bases lay in between. The CDR3 contains 16 residues. The CDR3 sequence: CASSEGGAGFGTEAFF. In nucleotides, the CDR3 is TGCGCCAGCAGTGAGGGGGGTGCCGGTTTCGGGACTGAAGCTTTCTTT.

This clonotype was counted at least ten times. V is TRBV24-1 and J is TRBJ2-7; maybe TRBD2 (6 bases). The CDR3 has 15 amino acids. Germline values: CDR1 KGHDR, CDR2 SFDVKD. Trimming took off 5 bases at V and 2 bases at J, with 15 bases between the two ends. DNA of the CDR3: TGTGCCACCAGTGCCCCGCGGGACGGAGCCTACGAGCAGTACTTC. Translated, it gives CATSAPRDGAYEQYF.

V usage is TRBV20-1 and J usage is TRBJ1-5; D remains unclear. The ends were cut back, 4 bases at V and 1 base at J, with 11 bases in the middle. The CDR3 extends over 14 amino acids. Germline assignment: CDR1 DFQATT and CDR2 SNEGSKA (reference sequence). This CDR3 is CSAIEGSSNQPQHF. CDR3 nucleotide sequence: TGCAGTGCTATAGAGGGTAGCAGCAATCAGCCCCAGCATTTT.

In this sample, this clonotype turned up many times. The chain employs TRBV20-1 and TRBJ2-7; 14 bases are a match to TRBD2. CDR1 is DFQATT, CDR2 SNEGSKA, per germline (reference sequence). The CDR3 loop spans 17 amino acids. J was trimmed by 1 base and V by 1 base; bases with no gene match: 6. In nucleotides, the CDR3 is TGCAGTGCTAGAGGCGCCGGACTAGCGGGAGGTTCCTACGAGCAGTACTTC. Its translation is CSARGAGLAGGSYEQYF.

The rearrangement joins TRBV29-1 to TRBJ2-5; D is uncertain. V lost 3 bases and J 3 bases, leaving 11 bases between the germline ends. The CDR3 totals 13 residues. Germline V gene data show CDR1 as SQVTM and CDR2 as ANQGSEA. The chain's CDR3 is CSVDYRRKETQYF. The CDR3 DNA sequence: TGCAGCGTTGATTACCGACGAAAAGAGACCCAGTACTTC.